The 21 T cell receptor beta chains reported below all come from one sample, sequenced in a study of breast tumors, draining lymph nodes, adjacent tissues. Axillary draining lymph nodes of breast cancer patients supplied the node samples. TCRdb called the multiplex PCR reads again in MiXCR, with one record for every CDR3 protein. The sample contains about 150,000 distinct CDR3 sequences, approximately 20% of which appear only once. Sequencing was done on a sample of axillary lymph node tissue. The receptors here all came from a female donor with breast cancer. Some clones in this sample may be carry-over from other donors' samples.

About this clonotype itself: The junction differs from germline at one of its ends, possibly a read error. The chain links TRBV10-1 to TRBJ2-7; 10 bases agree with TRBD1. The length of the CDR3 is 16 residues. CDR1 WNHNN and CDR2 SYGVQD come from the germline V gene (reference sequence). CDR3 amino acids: CTSSEKIGQGVREQYF. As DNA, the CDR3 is TGCACCAGCAGTGAAAAAATCGGACAGGGGGTGCGGGAGCAGTACTTC.

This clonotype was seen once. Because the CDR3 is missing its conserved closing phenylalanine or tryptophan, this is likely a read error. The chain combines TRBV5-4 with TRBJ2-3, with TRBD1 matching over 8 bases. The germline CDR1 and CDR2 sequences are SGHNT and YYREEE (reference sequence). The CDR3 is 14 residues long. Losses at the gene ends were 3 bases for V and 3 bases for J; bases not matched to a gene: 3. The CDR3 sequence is CASSSTGATDTQYS. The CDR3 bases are TGTGCCAGCAGCTCGACAGGGGCGACAGATACGCAGTATTCT.

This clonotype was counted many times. CDR3 in DNA: TGTGCCAGCAGCGTAACTAGCGGGACCCGGAGGGGACACCAAGAGACCCAGTACTTC. Translation gives CASSVTSGTRRGHQETQYF. V gene TRBV9 combines with J gene TRBJ2-5; 10 nucleotides line up with TRBD2. The CDR3 has 19 amino acids. The J segment lost 0 bases and the V segment lost 1 base, leaving 12 bases of the junction unmatched. Germline assignment: CDR1 SGDLS and CDR2 YYNGEE.

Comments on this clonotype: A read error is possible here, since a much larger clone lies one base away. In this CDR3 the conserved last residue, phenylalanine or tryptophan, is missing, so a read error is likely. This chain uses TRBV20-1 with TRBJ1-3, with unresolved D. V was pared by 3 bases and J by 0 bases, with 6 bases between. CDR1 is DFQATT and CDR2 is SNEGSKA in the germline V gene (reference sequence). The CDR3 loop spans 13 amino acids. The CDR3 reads CSASSDSGNTIYL. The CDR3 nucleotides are TGCAGTGCTAGCTCAGACTCTGGAAACACCATATATCTT.

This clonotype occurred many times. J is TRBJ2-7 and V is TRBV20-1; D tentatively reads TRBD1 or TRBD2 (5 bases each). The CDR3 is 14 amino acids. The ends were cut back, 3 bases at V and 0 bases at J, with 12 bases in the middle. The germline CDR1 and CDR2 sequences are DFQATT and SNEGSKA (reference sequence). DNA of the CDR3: TGCAGTGCTAGCGGGGACCTAAGCTCCTACGAGCAGTACTTC. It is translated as CSASGDLSSYEQYF.

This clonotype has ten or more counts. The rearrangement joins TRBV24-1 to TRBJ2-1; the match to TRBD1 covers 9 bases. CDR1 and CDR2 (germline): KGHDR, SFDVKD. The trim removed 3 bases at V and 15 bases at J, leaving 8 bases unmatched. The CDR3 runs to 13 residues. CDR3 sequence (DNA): TGTGCCACCAGTGATCCTGGACAGGGGATGAGGTTCTTC. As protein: CATSDPGQGMRFF.

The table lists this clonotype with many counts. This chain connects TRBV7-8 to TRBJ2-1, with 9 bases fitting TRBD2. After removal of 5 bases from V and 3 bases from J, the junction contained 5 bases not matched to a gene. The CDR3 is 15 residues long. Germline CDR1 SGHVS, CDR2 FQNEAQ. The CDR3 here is CASSHMTSGYNEQFF. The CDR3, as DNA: TGTGCCAGCAGCCATATGACTAGCGGCTACAATGAGCAGTTCTTC.

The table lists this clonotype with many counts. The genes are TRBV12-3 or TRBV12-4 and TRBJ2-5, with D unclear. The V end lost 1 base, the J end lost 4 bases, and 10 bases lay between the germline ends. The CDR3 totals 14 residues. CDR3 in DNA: TGTGCCAGCAGTTTAGGGGGAAGCAGAGAGACCCAGTACTTC. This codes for CASSLGGSRETQYF.

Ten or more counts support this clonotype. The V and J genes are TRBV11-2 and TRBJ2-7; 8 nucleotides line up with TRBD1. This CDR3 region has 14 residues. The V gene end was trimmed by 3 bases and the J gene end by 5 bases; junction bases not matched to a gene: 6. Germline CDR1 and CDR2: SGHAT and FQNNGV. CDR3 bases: TGTGCCAGCAGCTTTGGTCGGACAGGGAACGAGCAGTACTTC. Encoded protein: CASSFGRTGNEQYF.

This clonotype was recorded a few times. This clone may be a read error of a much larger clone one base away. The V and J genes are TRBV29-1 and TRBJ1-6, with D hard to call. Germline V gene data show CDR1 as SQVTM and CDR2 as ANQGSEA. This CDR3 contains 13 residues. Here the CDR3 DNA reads TGCAACGTCGGTATTGGCAGTAATTCACCCCTCCACTTT. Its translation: CNVGIGSNSPLHF.

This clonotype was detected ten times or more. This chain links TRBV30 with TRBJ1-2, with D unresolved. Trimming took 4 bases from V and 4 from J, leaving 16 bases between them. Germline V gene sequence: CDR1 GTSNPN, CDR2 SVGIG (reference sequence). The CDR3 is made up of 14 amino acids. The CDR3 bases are TGTGCCTGGATGGCCGGCAGATCGCTCTATGGCTACACCTTC. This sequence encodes CAWMAGRSLYGYTF.

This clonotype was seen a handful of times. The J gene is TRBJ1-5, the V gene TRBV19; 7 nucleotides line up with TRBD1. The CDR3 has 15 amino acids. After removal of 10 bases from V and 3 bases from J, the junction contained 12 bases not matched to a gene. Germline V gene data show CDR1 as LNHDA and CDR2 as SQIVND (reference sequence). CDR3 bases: TGTGCCACCGAGTCCGCCAGGGGGTTCAATCAGCCCCAGCATTTT. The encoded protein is CATESARGFNQPQHF.

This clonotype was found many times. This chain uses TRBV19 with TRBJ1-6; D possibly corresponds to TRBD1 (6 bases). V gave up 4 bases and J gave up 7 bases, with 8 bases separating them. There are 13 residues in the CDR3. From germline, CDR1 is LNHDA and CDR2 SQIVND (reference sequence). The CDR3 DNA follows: TGTGCCAGTAGTAACACAGGGAATTCACCCCTCCACTTT. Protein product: CASSNTGNSPLHF.

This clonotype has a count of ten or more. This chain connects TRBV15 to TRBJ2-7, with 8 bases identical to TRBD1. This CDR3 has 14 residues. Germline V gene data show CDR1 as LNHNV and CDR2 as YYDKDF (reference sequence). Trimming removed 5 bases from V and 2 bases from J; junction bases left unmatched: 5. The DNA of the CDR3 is TGTGCCACCAGCCTCGGGACAGGCCCCTACGAGCAGTACTTC. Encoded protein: CATSLGTGPYEQYF.

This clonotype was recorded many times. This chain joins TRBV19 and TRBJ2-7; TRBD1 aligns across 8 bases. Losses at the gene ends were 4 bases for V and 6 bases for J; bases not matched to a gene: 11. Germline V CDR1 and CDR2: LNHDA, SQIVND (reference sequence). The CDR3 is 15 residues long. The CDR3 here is CASSTRSGTGGEQYF. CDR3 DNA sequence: TGTGCCAGTAGTACCCGATCCGGGACAGGCGGCGAGCAGTACTTC.

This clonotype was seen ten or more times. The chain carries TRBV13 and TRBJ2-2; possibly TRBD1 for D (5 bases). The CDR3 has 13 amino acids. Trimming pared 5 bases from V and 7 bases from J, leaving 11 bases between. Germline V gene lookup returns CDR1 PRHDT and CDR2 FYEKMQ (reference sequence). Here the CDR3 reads CASSPGWDGELFF. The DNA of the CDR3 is TGTGCCAGCAGCCCAGGGTGGGACGGGGAGCTGTTTTTT.

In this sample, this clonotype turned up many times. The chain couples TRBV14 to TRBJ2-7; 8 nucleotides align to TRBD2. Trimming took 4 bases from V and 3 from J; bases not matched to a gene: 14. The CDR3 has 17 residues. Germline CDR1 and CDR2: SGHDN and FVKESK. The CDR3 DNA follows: TGTGCCAGCAGCCCAGGATGGGGGGGGACTAGAGTCTACGAGCAGTACTTC. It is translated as CASSPGWGGTRVYEQYF. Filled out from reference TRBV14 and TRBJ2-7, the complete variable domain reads EAGVTQFPSHSVIEKGQTVTLRCDPISGHDNLYWYRRVMGKEIKFLLHFVKESKQDESGMPNNRFLAERTGGTYSTLKVQPAELEDSGVYFCASSPGWGGTRVYEQYFGPGTRLTVT.

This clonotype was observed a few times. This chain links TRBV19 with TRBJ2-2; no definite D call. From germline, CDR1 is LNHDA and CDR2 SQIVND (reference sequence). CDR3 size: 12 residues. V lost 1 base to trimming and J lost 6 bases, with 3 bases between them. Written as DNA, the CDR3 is TGTGCCAGTAGTATAGCGGCCGGGGAGCTGTTTTTT. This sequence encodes CASSIAAGELFF.

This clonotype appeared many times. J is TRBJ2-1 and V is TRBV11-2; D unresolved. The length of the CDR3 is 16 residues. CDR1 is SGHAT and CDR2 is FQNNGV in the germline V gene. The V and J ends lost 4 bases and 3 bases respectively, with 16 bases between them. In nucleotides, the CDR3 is TGTGCCAGCAGCTCAGTCGGGTCAGGCCTCTACAATGAGCAGTTCTTC. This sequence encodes CASSSVGSGLYNEQFF. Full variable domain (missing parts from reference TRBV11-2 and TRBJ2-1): EAGVAQSPRYKIIEKRQSVAFWCNPISGHATLYWYQQILGQGPKLLIQFQNNGVVDDSQLPKDRFSAERLKGVDSTLKIQPAKLEDSAVYLCASSSVGSGLYNEQFFGPGTRLTVL.

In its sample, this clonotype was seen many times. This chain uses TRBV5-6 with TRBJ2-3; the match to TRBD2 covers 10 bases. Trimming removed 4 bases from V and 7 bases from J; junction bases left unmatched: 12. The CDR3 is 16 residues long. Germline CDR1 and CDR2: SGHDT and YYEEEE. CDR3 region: CASSPELAGRPNTQYF. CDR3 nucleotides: TGTGCCAGCAGCCCCGAACTAGCGGGAAGACCAAATACGCAGTATTTT.

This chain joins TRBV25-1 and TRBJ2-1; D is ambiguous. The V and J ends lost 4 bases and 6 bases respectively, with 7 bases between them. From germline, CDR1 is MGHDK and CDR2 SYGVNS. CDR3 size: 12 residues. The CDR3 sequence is CASSVTANEQFF. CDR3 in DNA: TGTGCCAGCAGTGTTACAGCCAATGAGCAGTTCTTC. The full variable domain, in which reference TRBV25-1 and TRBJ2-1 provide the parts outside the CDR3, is EADIYQTPRYLVIGTGKKITLECSQTMGHDKMYWYQQDPGMELHLIHYSYGVNSTEKGDLSSESTVSRIRTEHFPLTLESARPSHTSQYLCASSVTANEQFFGPGTRLTVL.